This T cell receptor (beta chain) was recorded in a study of blood T cell repertoires in COVID-19. Study-level background: Specimens from acute and convalescent COVID-19 originated in the United States, Italy and Spain.

Before they entered the study, exposed participants had met a COVID-19 case within 2 weeks. The germline CDR1 and CDR2 sequences are SGHNT and YENEEA. The CDR3 spans 15 residues. Trimming removed 1 base at V and 2 bases at J, with 11 bases between. Profiled with immunoSEQ multiplex PCR; TCRdb holds only in-frame clones, not every one. The data show some 300,000 clones, roughly 90% seen once. This sequence joins TRBV11-3 and TRBJ2-5; TRBD2 might be the D (5 bases). The TCR was taken from a woman between 45 and 65 years old who had been exposed to COVID-19. What was sequenced was PBMCs or T cells enriched from blood (not recorded which). In DNA form, the CDR3 reads TGTGCCAGCAGCTTAGGGTCCGGGGTTCAAGAGACCCAGTACTTC. Translating it yields CASSLGSGVQETQYF.